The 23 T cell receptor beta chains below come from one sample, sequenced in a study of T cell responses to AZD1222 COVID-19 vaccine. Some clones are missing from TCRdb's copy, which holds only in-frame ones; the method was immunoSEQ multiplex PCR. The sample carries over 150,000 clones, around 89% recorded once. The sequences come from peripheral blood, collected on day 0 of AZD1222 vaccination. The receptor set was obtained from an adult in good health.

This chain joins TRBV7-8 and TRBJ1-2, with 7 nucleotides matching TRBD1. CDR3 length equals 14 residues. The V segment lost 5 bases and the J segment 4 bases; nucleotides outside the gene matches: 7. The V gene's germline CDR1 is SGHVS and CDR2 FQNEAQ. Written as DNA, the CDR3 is TGTGCCAGCAGCAGTACAGGGGTGGGCTATGGCTACACCTTC. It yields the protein CASSSTGVGYGYTF.

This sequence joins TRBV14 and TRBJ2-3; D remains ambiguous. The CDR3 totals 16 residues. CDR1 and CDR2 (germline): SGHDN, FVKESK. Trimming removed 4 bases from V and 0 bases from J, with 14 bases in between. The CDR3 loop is CASSPGRASSTDTQYF. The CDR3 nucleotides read TGTGCCAGCAGCCCTGGCCGTGCGTCTAGCACAGATACGCAGTATTTT.

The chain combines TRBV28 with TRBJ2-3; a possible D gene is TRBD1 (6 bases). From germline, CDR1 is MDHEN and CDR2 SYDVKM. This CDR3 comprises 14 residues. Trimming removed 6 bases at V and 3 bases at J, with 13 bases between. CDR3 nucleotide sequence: TGTGCCAGCAGGACGGGACAAGGGACAGATACGCAGTATTTT. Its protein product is CASRTGQGTDTQYF.

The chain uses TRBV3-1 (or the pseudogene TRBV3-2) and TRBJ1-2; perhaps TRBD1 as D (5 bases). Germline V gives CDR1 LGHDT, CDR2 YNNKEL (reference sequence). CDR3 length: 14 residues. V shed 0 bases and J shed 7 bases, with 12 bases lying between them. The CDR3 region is CASSQERGAGGYTF. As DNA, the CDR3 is TGTGCCAGCAGCCAAGAAAGAGGGGCTGGTGGCTACACCTTC.

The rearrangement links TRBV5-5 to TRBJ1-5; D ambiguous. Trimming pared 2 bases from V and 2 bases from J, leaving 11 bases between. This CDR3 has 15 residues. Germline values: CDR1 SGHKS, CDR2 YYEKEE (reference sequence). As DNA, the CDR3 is TGTGCCAGCAGCTTTCTCGCCCGGGGCAATCAGCCCCAGCATTTT. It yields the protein CASSFLARGNQPQHF.

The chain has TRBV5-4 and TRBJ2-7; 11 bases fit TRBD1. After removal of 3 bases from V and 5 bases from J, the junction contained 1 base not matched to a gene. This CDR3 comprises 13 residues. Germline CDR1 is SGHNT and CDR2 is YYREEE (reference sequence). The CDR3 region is CASSWTGGNEQYF. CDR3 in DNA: TGTGCCAGCAGCTGGACAGGGGGCAACGAGCAGTACTTC.

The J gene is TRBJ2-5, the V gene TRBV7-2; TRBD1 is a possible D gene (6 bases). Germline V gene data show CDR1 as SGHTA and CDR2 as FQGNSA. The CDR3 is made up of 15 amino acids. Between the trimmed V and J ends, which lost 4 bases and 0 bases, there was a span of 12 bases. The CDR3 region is CASSSGQTNQETQYF. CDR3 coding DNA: TGTGCCAGCAGCTCAGGACAGACCAACCAAGAGACCCAGTACTTC.

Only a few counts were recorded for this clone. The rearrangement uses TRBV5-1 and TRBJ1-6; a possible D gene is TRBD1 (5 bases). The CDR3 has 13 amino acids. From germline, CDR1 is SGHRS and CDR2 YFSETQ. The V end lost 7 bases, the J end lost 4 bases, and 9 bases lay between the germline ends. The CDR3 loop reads CASRGEYNSPLHF. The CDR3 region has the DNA TGCGCCAGCCGAGGGGAATATAATTCACCCCTCCACTTT.

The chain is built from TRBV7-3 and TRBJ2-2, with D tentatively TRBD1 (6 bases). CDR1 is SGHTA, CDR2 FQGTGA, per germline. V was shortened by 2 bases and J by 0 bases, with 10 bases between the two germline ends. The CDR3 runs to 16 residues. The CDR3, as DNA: TGTGCCAGCAGCTTACAAGGGGGTCCGAACACCGGGGAGCTGTTTTTT. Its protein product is CASSLQGGPNTGELFF.

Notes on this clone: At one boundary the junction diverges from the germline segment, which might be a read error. DNA of the CDR3: TGTGCCAGCAGACAAGGGGGTAGGGCTTTCTTT. It encodes CASRQGGRAFF. The chain is built from TRBV3-1 (or the pseudogene TRBV3-2) and TRBJ1-1, with a weak D call TRBD1 (6 bases). CDR1 and CDR2 from the germline V gene are LGHDT and YNNKEL (reference sequence). The CDR3 runs to 11 residues.

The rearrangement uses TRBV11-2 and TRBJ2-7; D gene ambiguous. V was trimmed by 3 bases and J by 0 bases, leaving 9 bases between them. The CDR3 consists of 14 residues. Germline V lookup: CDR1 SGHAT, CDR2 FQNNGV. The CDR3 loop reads CASSFLTPSYEQYF. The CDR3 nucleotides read TGTGCCAGCAGCTTTTTGACACCCTCCTACGAGCAGTACTTC.

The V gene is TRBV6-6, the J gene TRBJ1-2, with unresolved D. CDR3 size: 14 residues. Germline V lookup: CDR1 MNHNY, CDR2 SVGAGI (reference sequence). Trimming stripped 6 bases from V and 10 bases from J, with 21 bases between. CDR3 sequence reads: CASSLTSDSGYYTF. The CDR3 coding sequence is TGTGCCAGCAGCTTAACATCGGATTCCGGCTACTACACCTTC.

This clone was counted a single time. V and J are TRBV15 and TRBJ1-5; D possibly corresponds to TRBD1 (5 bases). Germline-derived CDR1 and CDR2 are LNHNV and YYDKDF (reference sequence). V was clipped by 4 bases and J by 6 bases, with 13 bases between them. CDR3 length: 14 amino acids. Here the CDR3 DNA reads TGTGCCACCAGCACATCATCAGGGAGTCAGCCCCAGCATTTT. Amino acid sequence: CATSTSSGSQPQHF.

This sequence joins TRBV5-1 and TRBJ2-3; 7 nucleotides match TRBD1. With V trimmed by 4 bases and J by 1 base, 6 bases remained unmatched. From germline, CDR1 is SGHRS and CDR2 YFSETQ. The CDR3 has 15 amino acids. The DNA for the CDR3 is TGCGCCAGCAGCCCCGGGACAGCCGGCACAGATACGCAGTATTTT. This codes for CASSPGTAGTDTQYF.

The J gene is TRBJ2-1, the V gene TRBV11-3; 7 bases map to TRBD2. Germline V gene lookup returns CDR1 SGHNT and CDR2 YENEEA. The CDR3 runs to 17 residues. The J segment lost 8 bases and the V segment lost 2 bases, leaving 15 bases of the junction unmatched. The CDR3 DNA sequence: TGTGCCAGCAGCTTAACTGCGGTCCTTGCGGGGGTCCATGAGCAGTTCTTC. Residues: CASSLTAVLAGVHEQFF.

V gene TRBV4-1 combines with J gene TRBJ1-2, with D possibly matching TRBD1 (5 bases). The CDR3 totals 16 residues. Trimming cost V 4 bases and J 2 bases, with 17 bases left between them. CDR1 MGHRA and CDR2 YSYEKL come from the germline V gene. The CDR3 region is CASSPTAAGNNYGYTF. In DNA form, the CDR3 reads TGCGCCAGCAGCCCTACGGCGGCAGGGAACAACTATGGCTACACCTTC.

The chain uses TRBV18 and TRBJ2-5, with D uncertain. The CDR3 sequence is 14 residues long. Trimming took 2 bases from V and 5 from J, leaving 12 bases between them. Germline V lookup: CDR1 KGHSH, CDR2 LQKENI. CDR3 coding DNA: TGTGCCAGCTCACCAGGCTCCGGGCAGGAGACCCAGTACTTC. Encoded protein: CASSPGSGQETQYF.

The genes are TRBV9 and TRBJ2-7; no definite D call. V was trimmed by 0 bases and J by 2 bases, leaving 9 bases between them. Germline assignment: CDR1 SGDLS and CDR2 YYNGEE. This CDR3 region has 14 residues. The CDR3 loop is CASSVESTAYEQYF. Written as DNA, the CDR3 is TGTGCCAGCAGCGTAGAATCGACTGCCTACGAGCAGTACTTC.

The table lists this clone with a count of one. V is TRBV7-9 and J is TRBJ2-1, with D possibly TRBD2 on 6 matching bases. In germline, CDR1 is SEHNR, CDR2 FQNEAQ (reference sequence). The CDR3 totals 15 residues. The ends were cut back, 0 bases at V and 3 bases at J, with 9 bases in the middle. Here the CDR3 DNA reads TGTGCCAGCAGCTTAGCGTGGCGGGACTACAATGAGCAGTTCTTC. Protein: CASSLAWRDYNEQFF.

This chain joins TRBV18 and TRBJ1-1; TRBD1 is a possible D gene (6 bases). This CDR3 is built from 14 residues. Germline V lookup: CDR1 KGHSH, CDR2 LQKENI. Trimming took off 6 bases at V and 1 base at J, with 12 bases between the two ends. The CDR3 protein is CASSQQGTNTEAFF. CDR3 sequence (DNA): TGTGCCAGCTCGCAACAGGGTACGAACACTGAAGCTTTCTTT.

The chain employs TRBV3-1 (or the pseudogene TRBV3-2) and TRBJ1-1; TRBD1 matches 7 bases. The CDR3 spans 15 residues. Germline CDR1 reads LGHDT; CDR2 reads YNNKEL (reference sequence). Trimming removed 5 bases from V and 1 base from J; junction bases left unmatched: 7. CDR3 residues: CASSATGAGNTEAFF. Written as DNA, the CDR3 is TGTGCCAGCAGCGCCACAGGGGCCGGGAACACTGAAGCTTTCTTT.

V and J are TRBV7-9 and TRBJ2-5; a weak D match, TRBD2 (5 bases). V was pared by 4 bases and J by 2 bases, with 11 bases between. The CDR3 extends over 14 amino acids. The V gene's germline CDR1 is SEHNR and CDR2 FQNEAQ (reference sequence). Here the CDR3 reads CASSSWTGQETQYF. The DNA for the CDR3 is TGTGCCAGCAGCTCATGGACGGGACAAGAGACCCAGTACTTC.

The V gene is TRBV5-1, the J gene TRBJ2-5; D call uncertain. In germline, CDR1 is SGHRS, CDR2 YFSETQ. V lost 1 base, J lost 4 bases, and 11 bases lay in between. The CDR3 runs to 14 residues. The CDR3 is CASSLQDGRETQYF. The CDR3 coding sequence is TGCGCCAGCAGCTTGCAGGACGGCCGAGAGACCCAGTACTTC.